The clone carrying this T cell receptor beta chain was seen more than once but under ten times. What it recognizes is unknown. The record originates from a study of blood T cells in healthy people across ages. Caucasian individuals from Russia who were healthy and aged roughly 6 to 100 acted as donors. Whole-study results and caveats: The recorded TCR beta diversity per million T cells decreased in a roughly linear manner with age.

CDR1 SGHDT and CDR2 YYEEEE come from the germline V gene. With 6 bases removed from V and 1 base from J, the gap between germline ends came to 13 bases. The CDR3 contains 14 residues. A J-beta primer mix and a sample-barcoded 5' primer were used in a second PCR of roughly 7 to 12 cycles. MiXCR, applied by TCRdb to the 5' RACE reads, yields one record per CDR3 protein. There are 2 million or so distinct CDR3 sequences in the sample; just under 50% occur only once, and 2% to 2.5% lies in the top ten. The clonotype comes from a woman aged 40 to 55 in good health. This rearrangement joins TRBV5-6 to TRBJ2-5; D unclear. The specimen was blood. CDR3 sequence: CASNPLGSQETQYF. The CDR3 coding sequence is TGTGCCAGCAACCCCTTGGGTAGCCAAGAGACCCAGTACTTC.